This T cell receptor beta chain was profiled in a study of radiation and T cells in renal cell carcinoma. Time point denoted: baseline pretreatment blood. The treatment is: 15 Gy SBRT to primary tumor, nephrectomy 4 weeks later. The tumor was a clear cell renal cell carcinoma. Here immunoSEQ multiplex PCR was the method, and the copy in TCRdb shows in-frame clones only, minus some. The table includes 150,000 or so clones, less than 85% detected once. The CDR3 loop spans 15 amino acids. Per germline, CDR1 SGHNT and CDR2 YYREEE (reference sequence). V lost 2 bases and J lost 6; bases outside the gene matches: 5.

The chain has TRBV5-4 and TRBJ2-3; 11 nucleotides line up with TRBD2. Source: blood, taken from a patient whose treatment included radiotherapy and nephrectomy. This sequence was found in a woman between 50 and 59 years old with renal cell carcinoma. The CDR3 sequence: CASSFSGGARDTQYF. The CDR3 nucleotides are TGTGCCAGCAGCTTTAGCGGGGGGGCGCGGGATACGCAGTATTTT.